This T cell receptor (beta chain) was captured in a study of PD-1 blockade in mismatch repair-deficient tumors (TCRdb year 2017). Regarding the complete study: Between September 2013 and late 2016, the trial enrolled 75 to 95 consecutive patients with approximately 13 types of mismatch repair-deficient cancer, all of whom had received prior treatment and were progressing. Tumor-associated T cell clones in the peripheral blood of patients responding to PD-1 blockade were tracked using deep sequencing of TCR CDR3 regions. Broad study findings and their caveats: Tumor-resident clones, often undetectable in blood before treatment, expanded rapidly after pembrolizumab and then contracted, generally before radiologic responses.

Remarks on this clone: The antigen this receptor binds is unknown. No per-base quality is available; no much larger clone lies one base away.

Library method: the immunoSEQ multiplex PCR assay. TCRdb re-hosts the immuneACCESS table, in-frame sequences only. Its copies lack some clones; in the studies checked, an unresolved V gene accounts for under half of them, and the cause for the rest is not known. The table for this sample lists 25,000 to 30,000 clones; roughly 83% of them were counted only once. The ten most abundant clones make up under 3.5% of the sample. Explained via the paper, the time point label denotes: peripheral blood before pembrolizumab. For every enrolled patient, mismatch repair deficiency was confirmed by either polymerase chain reaction or immunohistochemistry. A few patients who responded to pembrolizumab therapy underwent TCR sequencing. The phase II trial prospectively tested pembrolizumab PD-1 blockade in advanced mismatch repair-deficient cancers regardless of tissue of origin. Peripheral blood T cell samples were collected serially, before PD-1 blockade began and at several time points afterward. Blood sampling times were reported as weeks after the first pembrolizumab dose.

The source material was PBMCs, sampled before pembrolizumab treatment. The sequence came from an adult with mismatch repair-deficient cancer.

The nucleotide sequence reads as follows: TGTGCCAGCAGTTTCTCCTCGTGGGGGACTAGCGGCTACGAGCAGTACTTC. It specifies CASSFSSWGTSGYEQYF. Recombination connected TRBV28 to TRBJ2-7; 11 middle bases align to TRBD2. From the cysteine through the phenylalanine, the CDR3 covers 17 amino acids. Here the CDR3 DNA is all that survives: 51 bases in frame from base 1. The V end gives up 3 bases and the J end 3 bases, leaving 10 bases in the junction not matched to a gene. CDR1 and CDR2 are read off the germline V gene as MDHEN and SYDVKM.